Listed here are 17 T cell receptor beta chains from one sample, sequenced in a study of T cell responses to AZD1222 COVID-19 vaccine. Profiled with immunoSEQ multiplex PCR; TCRdb holds only in-frame clones, not every one. The repertoire includes 120,000 or so clones, 90% of them detected once, and roughly 7.8% sits in the top ten. The specimen was peripheral blood, collected on day 0 of AZD1222 vaccination. The receptors here all came from an adult in good health.

In nucleotides, the CDR3 is TGTGCCAGCAGCTTAAGGACTAGCGGGAGGTGGGGCACAGATACGCAGTATTTT. This translates into CASSLRTSGRWGTDTQYF. The rearrangement joins TRBV11-2 to TRBJ2-3; 14 positions match TRBD2. The CDR3 runs 18 residues. Trimming removed 2 bases from V and 1 base from J; junction bases left unmatched: 5. In germline, CDR1 is SGHAT, CDR2 FQNNGV. Combining the CDR3 with reference TRBV11-2 and TRBJ2-3 gives the whole variable domain EAGVAQSPRYKIIEKRQSVAFWCNPISGHATLYWYQQILGQGPKLLIQFQNNGVVDDSQLPKDRFSAERLKGVDSTLKIQPAKLEDSAVYLCASSLRTSGRWGTDTQYFGPGTRLTVL.

This chain's CDR3 is CASSLASGAYEQYF. CDR3 bases: TGTGCCAGCAGTTTGGCTAGCGGGGCCTACGAGCAGTACTTC. This chain connects TRBV28 to TRBJ2-7, with 9 bases aligning to TRBD2. Trimming took 3 bases from V and 2 from J; bases not matched to a gene: 2. The CDR3 is made up of 14 amino acids. Germline CDR1 reads MDHEN; CDR2 reads SYDVKM.

CDR3 coding DNA: TGTGCCAGCAGTTCCGAGGGGATGGCTAATGAAAAACTGTTTTTT. It is translated as CASSSEGMANEKLFF. V gene TRBV6-5 combines with J gene TRBJ1-4, with D perhaps matching TRBD1 (5 bases). Germline-derived CDR1 and CDR2 are MNHEY and SVGAGI. V was cut by 4 bases and J by 3 bases, with 12 bases left in between. The CDR3 extends over 15 amino acids.

The rearrangement uses TRBV7-9 and TRBJ2-2, with 7 bases aligning to TRBD2. V dropped 3 bases and J dropped 6; count of bases not matched to a gene: 4. Germline V gene data show CDR1 as SEHNR and CDR2 as FQNEAQ (reference sequence). The CDR3 runs 14 residues. The CDR3 coding sequence is TGTGCCAGCAGCTTTAAGCGGGAATCCGGGGAGCTGTTTTTT. This encodes CASSFKRESGELFF.

This clone was observed a single time. V gene TRBV2 combines with J gene TRBJ2-7, with D possibly matching TRBD1 (7 bases). V was pared by 3 bases and J by 5 bases, with 17 bases between. The V gene's germline CDR1 is SNHLY and CDR2 FYNNEI. This CDR3 has 15 amino acids. CDR3 DNA sequence: TGTGCCAGCAGTGAGAATCCAGGGGGGTTCGACGAGCAGTACTTC. This codes for CASSENPGGFDEQYF. Variable domain in full (rest from reference TRBV2 and TRBJ2-7): EPEVTQTPSHQVTQMGQEVILRCVPISNHLYFYWYRQILGQKVEFLVSFYNNEISEKSEIFDDQFSVERPDGSNFTLKIRSTKLEDSAMYFCASSENPGGFDEQYFGPGTRLTVT.

The CDR3 sequence: CASSLEGMNEQYF. DNA of the CDR3: TGCGCCAGCAGCTTGGAAGGTATGAACGAGCAGTACTTC. The V call is TRBV5-1, the J call TRBJ2-7; D not resolved. V dropped 0 bases and J dropped 5 bases, with 9 bases sitting between them. CDR1 SGHRS and CDR2 YFSETQ come from the germline V gene. There are 13 residues in the CDR3.

This sequence joins TRBV6-5 and TRBJ1-4; 7 nucleotides align to TRBD1. V lost 4 bases and J lost 7; bases outside the gene matches: 6. This CDR3 is 14 amino acids long. The V gene's germline CDR1 is MNHEY and CDR2 SVGAGI. The CDR3 is CASSSGTEGEKLFF. The CDR3, as DNA: TGTGCCAGCAGTTCCGGGACAGAAGGTGAAAAACTGTTTTTT.

The V and J genes are TRBV30 and TRBJ1-2; D not resolved. CDR1 GTSNPN and CDR2 SVGIG come from the germline V gene (reference sequence). Trimming removed 2 bases at V and 8 bases at J, with 12 bases between. The CDR3 runs to 12 residues. The CDR3 DNA reads as TGTGCCTGGAGTCAACCCCTCGCGGGCTACACCTTC. Translated: CAWSQPLAGYTF.

The chain is built from TRBV11-2 and TRBJ1-2, with D unresolved. Looked up from germline, CDR1 is SGHAT and CDR2 is FQNNGV. This CDR3 has 12 residues. Trimming cost V 5 bases and J 3 bases, with 7 bases left between them. The CDR3 is CASSPGYYGYTF. The CDR3, as DNA: TGTGCCAGCAGCCCGGGGTACTATGGCTACACCTTC.

The chain uses TRBV7-9 and TRBJ2-2; D might be TRBD1 (5 bases). The CDR3 runs 15 residues. V lost 4 bases and J 4 bases, leaving 13 bases between the germline ends. Looked up from germline, CDR1 is SEHNR and CDR2 is FQNEAQ (reference sequence). CDR3: CASSSRGLVTGELFF. The CDR3 DNA sequence: TGTGCCAGCAGCTCAAGGGGCCTGGTCACCGGGGAGCTGTTTTTT.

This sequence joins TRBV25-1 and TRBJ2-4; 10 bases align to TRBD2. Germline V CDR1 and CDR2: MGHDK, SYGVNS. CDR3 size: 14 residues. V dropped 4 bases and J dropped 9; count of bases not matched to a gene: 6. The CDR3 DNA reads TGTGCCAGCAGTGCAACTAGCGGGATCAGCATTCAGTACTTC. It yields the protein CASSATSGISIQYF.

In its sample, this clone was seen once. This rearrangement joins TRBV7-8 to TRBJ1-3; no clear D. Trimming took off 1 base at V and 2 bases at J, with 15 bases between the two ends. The germline CDR1 and CDR2 sequences are SGHVS and FQNEAQ. The CDR3 runs to 17 residues. The CDR3 loop is CASSLVRAGPTGNTIYF. DNA for the CDR3: TGTGCCAGCAGCTTAGTACGGGCGGGTCCCACTGGAAACACCATATATTTT.

V gene TRBV27 combines with J gene TRBJ1-6, with a weak D call TRBD1 (5 bases). CDR3 length equals 14 residues. V dropped 7 bases and J dropped 7 bases, with 14 bases sitting between them. Germline V gives CDR1 MNHEY, CDR2 SMNVEV (reference sequence). CDR3 amino acids: CASMRTGGNSPLHF. CDR3 DNA sequence: TGTGCCAGCATGAGAACAGGAGGGAATTCACCCCTCCACTTT.

The chain has TRBV2 and TRBJ1-1; 9 bases match TRBD1. The CDR3 totals 14 residues. From germline, CDR1 is SNHLY and CDR2 FYNNEI. The trim removed 6 bases at V and 5 bases at J, leaving 7 bases unmatched. The CDR3 here is CASRKTGGETEAFF. CDR3 nucleotides: TGTGCCAGCAGGAAGACAGGGGGTGAGACTGAAGCTTTCTTT.

The chain carries TRBV21-1 and TRBJ2-5; no DNA check was done on the table's D call, TRBD1. TRBV21-1 is labeled a pseudogene. The CDR3 consists of 15 residues. The CDR3 spells CASSKAGARQETQYF. CDR3 DNA: TGTGCCAGCAGCAAAGCGGGGGCGAGACAAGAGACCCAGTACTTC.

The chain couples TRBV2 to TRBJ1-5; no clear D. This CDR3 contains 15 residues. The germline V and J ends were trimmed by 4 bases and 3 bases, with 13 bases remaining between them. Germline V gene lookup returns CDR1 SNHLY and CDR2 FYNNEI. Here the CDR3 DNA reads TGTGCCAGCAGTGTCTACCGGGCCAACAATCAGCCCCAGCATTTT. It codes for CASSVYRANNQPQHF. The full variable domain, rest sourced from reference TRBV2 and TRBJ1-5, is EPEVTQTPSHQVTQMGQEVILRCVPISNHLYFYWYRQILGQKVEFLVSFYNNEISEKSEIFDDQFSVERPDGSNFTLKIRSTKLEDSAMYFCASSVYRANNQPQHFGDGTRLSIL.

V is TRBV6-5 and J is TRBJ2-2, with 9 bases matching TRBD2. Losses at the gene ends were 2 bases for V and 4 bases for J; bases not matched to a gene: 5. This CDR3 has 16 residues. Germline-derived CDR1 and CDR2 are MNHEY and SVGAGI. The CDR3 is CASSYSLAGSTGELFF. The CDR3 DNA follows: TGTGCCAGCAGTTACAGTCTAGCGGGAAGCACCGGGGAGCTGTTTTTT.